The next 8 T cell receptor beta chains were all read from a single sample in a study of T cell responses to AZD1222 COVID-19 vaccine. Method: immunoSEQ multiplex PCR; TCRdb's copy keeps in-frame clones and lacks some. The sample lists some 200,000 clones, approximately 90% occurring once. The sample consisted of peripheral blood, taken 28 days after the second AZD1222 dose. These TCRs come from an adult who received the AZD1222 COVID-19 vaccine.

The genes are TRBV20-1 and TRBJ2-1; no clear D gene. CDR3 length: 13 amino acids. CDR1 DFQATT and CDR2 SNEGSKA come from the germline V gene (reference sequence). The V end lost 3 bases, the J end lost 7 bases, and 13 bases lay between the germline ends. CDR3 sequence: CSASRPGSNEQFF. The CDR3 nucleotides read TGCAGTGCTAGTCGTCCAGGATCAAATGAGCAGTTCTTC.

This sequence joins TRBV9 and TRBJ1-1, with a possible D match to TRBD1 (6 bases). V was pared by 4 bases and J by 1 base, with 14 bases between. CDR1 and CDR2 (germline): SGDLS, YYNGEE. This CDR3 has 15 residues. The CDR3 loop reads CASSTPGQENTEAFF. In DNA form, the CDR3 reads TGTGCCAGCAGCACGCCGGGACAAGAGAACACTGAAGCTTTCTTT.

The chain links TRBV7-9 to TRBJ2-2, with TRBD2 identical over 11 bases. CDR3 length: 18 amino acids. With V trimmed by 5 bases and J by 7 bases, 15 bases remained unmatched. The germline CDR1 and CDR2 sequences are SEHNR and FQNEAQ (reference sequence). CDR3 sequence (DNA): TGTGCCAGCAGCCCCCCAGTAGCGGGAGGGCCTTATGACGGGGAGCTGTTTTTT. Translated, it gives CASSPPVAGGPYDGELFF.

Only one count was recorded for this clone. The CDR3 DNA sequence: TGTGCCAGCAGTTCCTCCCCGTCCTATCATGAGCAGTTCTTC. Protein: CASSSSPSYHEQFF. The chain employs TRBV6-5 and TRBJ2-1; D is unclear. Trimming cost V 4 bases and J 8 bases, with 15 bases left between them. Germline lookup yields CDR1 MNHEY and CDR2 SVGAGI. This CDR3 comprises 14 residues.

V gene TRBV30 combines with J gene TRBJ2-2; D is perhaps TRBD2 (6 bases). Germline CDR1 reads GTSNPN; CDR2 reads SVGIG (reference sequence). The V gene lost 4 bases and the J gene lost 5 bases, with 11 bases spanning the gap. The CDR3 runs 13 residues. The CDR3 reads CAWMVGGTGELFF. In DNA, the CDR3 is TGTGCCTGGATGGTGGGAGGAACCGGGGAGCTGTTTTTT.

CDR3 DNA sequence: TGTGCCAGCAGCCCCTCACCTGGGGGGGCGGAAGACACCGGGGAGCTGTTTTTT. Its translation is CASSPSPGGAEDTGELFF. The chain joins TRBV5-6 to TRBJ2-2; a possible D gene is TRBD2 (7 bases). The CDR3 is 18 amino acids. V was shortened by 4 bases and J by 3 bases, with 22 bases between the two germline ends. Germline values: CDR1 SGHDT, CDR2 YYEEEE.

This clone has a single count. V is TRBV6-2 or TRBV6-3 and J is TRBJ2-3, with 10 nucleotides matching TRBD2. Losses at the gene ends were 5 bases for V and 3 bases for J; bases not matched to a gene: 5. In germline, CDR1 is MNHEY, CDR2 SVGEGT. The length of the CDR3 is 15 residues. Here the CDR3 reads CASSLAGAYTDTQYF. The CDR3 DNA is TGTGCCAGCAGTCTAGCGGGGGCTTATACAGATACGCAGTATTTT.

The chain has TRBV6-2 or TRBV6-3 and TRBJ2-1, with no clear D. The germline gives CDR1 MNHEY, CDR2 SVGEGT. V was pared by 1 base and J by 10 bases, with 14 bases between. The CDR3 has 14 amino acids. CDR3 in DNA: TGTGCCAGCAGTTACTTGACTCCCGCCGCAGAGCAGTTCTTC. This translates into CASSYLTPAAEQFF.